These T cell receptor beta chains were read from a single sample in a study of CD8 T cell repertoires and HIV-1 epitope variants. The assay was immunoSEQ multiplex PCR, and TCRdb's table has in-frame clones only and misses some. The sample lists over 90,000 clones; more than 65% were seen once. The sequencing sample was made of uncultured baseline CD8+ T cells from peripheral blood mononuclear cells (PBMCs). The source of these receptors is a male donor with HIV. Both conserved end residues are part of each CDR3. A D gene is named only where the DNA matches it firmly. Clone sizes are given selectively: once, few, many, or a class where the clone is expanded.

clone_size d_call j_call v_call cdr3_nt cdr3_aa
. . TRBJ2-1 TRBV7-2 TGTGCCAGCAGCTTAGCGAGGGCCAATGAGCAGTTCTTC CASSLARANEQFF
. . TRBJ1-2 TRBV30 TGTGCCTGGATCGCTCAGGGACCTAGGGGCTACACCTTC CAWIAQGPRGYTF
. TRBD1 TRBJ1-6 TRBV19 TGTGCCAGTAGCACAGGGGGCCTCTCACCCCTCCACTTT CASSTGGLSPLHF
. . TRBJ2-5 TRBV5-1 TGCGCCAGCAGCTTGGGGACTAAAGAGACCCAGTACTTC CASSLGTKETQYF
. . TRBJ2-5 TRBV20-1 TGCAGTGCGCAGAGGGGGGAGACCCAGTACTTC CSAQRGETQYF
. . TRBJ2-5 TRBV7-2 TGTGCCAGCAGCTTTCTAGGGGAGACCCAGTACTTC CASSFLGETQYF
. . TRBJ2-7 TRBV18 TGTGCCAGCTCACTCGAGCCAGGACTTCCCTACGAGCAGTACTTC CASSLEPGLPYEQYF
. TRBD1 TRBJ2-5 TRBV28 TGTGCCAGCAGTTCAGGACAGGGGGCCTATGAGACCCAGTACTTC CASSSGQGAYETQYF
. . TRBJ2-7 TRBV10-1 TGCGCCAGCAGTGACAGGGTCTCCTACGAGCAGTACTTC CASSDRVSYEQYF
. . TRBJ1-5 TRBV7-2 TGTGCCAGCAGCCCAGGCCCAGGGAAGGGCAATCAGCCCCAGCATTTT CASSPGPGKGNQPQHF
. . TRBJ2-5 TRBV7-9 TGTGCCAGCAGCTTAGTGGGGCCGCAAGAGACCCAGTACTTC CASSLVGPQETQYF
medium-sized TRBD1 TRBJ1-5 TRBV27 TGTGCCAGCAGTCCCGACAGGGTGTACAATCAGCCCCAGCATTTT CASSPDRVYNQPQHF
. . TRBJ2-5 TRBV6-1 TGTGCCAGCAGTCCGACCCGGTGGGGGGAGACCCAGTACTTC CASSPTRWGETQYF
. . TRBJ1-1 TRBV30 TGTGCCTGGAGTGACGAGGGGTTGAGCACTGAAGCTTTCTTT CAWSDEGLSTEAFF
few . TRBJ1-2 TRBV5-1 TGCGCCAGCAGTTCAGGGGTCGGCTACACCTTC CASSSGVGYTF
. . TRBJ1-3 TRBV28 TGTGCCAGCAGTTCGAATTGGGGGCTCGGAAACACCATATATTTT CASSSNWGLGNTIYF
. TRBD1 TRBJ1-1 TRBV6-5 TGTGCCAGCAGTCGACAGGGCATGAACACTGAAGCTTTCTTT CASSRQGMNTEAFF
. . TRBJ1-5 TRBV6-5 TGTGCCAGCAGGCCCATCCCCTATAGCAATCAGCCCCAGCATTTT CASRPIPYSNQPQHF
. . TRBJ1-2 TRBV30 TGTGCCTGGAGTGTCCCCGGACGCTCGGCTGGCTACACCTTC CAWSVPGRSAGYTF
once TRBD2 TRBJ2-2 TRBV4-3 TGCGCCAGCAGCCAAGCAGGGACTAGCGGGGTCGGGGAGCTGTTTTTT CASSQAGTSGVGELFF
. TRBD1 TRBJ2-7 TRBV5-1 TGCGCCAGCAGCCCGGGGGCGGGACAGGGCTCCTACGAGCAGTACTTC CASSPGAGQGSYEQYF
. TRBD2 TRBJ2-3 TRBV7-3 TGTGCCAGCAGCTTGGGACTAGCGGGACCTTCTAGCACAGATACGCAGTATTTT CASSLGLAGPSSTDTQYF
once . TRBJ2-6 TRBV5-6 TGTGCCAGCAGCCACATTCCCCTCACAAGGAGCTCTGGGGCCAACGTCCTGACTTTC CASSHIPLTRSSGANVLTF
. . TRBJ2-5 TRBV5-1 TGCGCCAGCAGCCGCTCAGGGGAGGGGACCCAGTACTTC CASSRSGEGTQYF
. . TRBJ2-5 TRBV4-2 TGTGCCAGCAGCCAAGATCCTCTGTACCAAGAGACCCAGTACTTC CASSQDPLYQETQYF
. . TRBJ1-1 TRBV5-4 TGTGCCAGCAGCCACCAGACAGGATTGAACACTGAAGCTTTCTTT CASSHQTGLNTEAFF
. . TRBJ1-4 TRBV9 TGTGCCAGCAGCCCCTCCGGGACTAATGAAAAACTGTTTTTT CASSPSGTNEKLFF
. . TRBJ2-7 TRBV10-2 TGCGCCAGCAGTGGTTGGGGCGGTGAGCAGTACTTC CASSGWGGEQYF
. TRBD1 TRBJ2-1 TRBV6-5 TGTGCCAGCAGTTCCCCGGGACAGGGGTCCAATGAGCAGTTCTTC CASSSPGQGSNEQFF
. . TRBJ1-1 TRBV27 TGTGCCAGCAGTTTGTGGGGGTTGAACACTGAAGCTTTCTTT CASSLWGLNTEAFF
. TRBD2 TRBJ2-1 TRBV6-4 TGTGCCAGCAGCTTACTAGCGGGAGCTATCAATGAGCAGTTCTTC CASSLLAGAINEQFF
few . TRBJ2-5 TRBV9 TGTGCCAGCAGCGTGAGCGGGTACTACGAAGAGACCCAGTACTTC CASSVSGYYEETQYF
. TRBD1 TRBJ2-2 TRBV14 TGTGCCAGCAGCCGGGACAGGGGGCCCGGGGAGCTGTTTTTT CASSRDRGPGELFF
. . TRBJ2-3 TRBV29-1 TGCAGCGTTGGTCTGGGGGTAGGGGTCACAGATACGCAGTATTTT CSVGLGVGVTDTQYF
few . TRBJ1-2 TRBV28 TGTGCCAGCAGTGCGCCCAACGTGGACAGCCTCAGTGGCTACACCTTC CASSAPNVDSLSGYTF
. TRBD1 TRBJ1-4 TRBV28 TGTGCCAGCAGTTTCGCCACAGGGGGCGGAAAAGAAAAACTGTTTTTT CASSFATGGGKEKLFF
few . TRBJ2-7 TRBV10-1 TGCGCCAGCAGTCGATCATCCCAGTCCTACGAGCAGTACTTC CASSRSSQSYEQYF
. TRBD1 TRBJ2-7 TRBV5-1 TGCGCCAGCAGTCCCGGCAGGGGGCAAACCTACGAGCAGTACTTC CASSPGRGQTYEQYF
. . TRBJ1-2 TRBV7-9 TGTGCCAGCAGTCCCCTAAGGGAGGAGGATGGCTACACCTTC CASSPLREEDGYTF
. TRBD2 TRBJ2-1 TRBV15 TGTGCCACCAGCAGACCGGTACTAGCGGGAGGTAACAATGAGCAGTTCTTC CATSRPVLAGGNNEQFF
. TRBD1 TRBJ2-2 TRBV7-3 TGTGCCAGCAGCTCCGGGACAGGGCAAACCGGGGAGCTGTTTTTT CASSSGTGQTGELFF
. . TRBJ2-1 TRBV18 TGTGCCAGCTCACTGGGACCGACAGGTGAGCAGTTCTTC CASSLGPTGEQFF
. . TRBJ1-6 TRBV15 TGTGCCACCAGCCGGGACACCGGCCCCTTTAGCTCCTATAATTCACCCCTCCACTTT CATSRDTGPFSSYNSPLHF
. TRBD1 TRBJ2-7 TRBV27 TGTGCCAGCAGTCGACAGGGATACTACGAGCAGTACTTC CASSRQGYYEQYF
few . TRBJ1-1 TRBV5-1 TGCGCCAGCAGCTTGAGTCTCGACAGGAACACTGAAGCTTTCTTT CASSLSLDRNTEAFF
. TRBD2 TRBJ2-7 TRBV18 TGTGCCAGCTCACCGCGCGGACTAGCCGAGGTACAGTACTTC CASSPRGLAEVQYF
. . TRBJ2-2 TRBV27 TGTGCCAGCAGTTTCGGGGTGAACACCGGGGAGCTGTTTTTT CASSFGVNTGELFF
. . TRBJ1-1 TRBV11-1 TGTGCCAGCAGGCATCAGGGAAGCACTGAAGCTTTCTTT CASRHQGSTEAFF
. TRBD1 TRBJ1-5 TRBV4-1 TGCGCCAGCAGCGCTAGGCAGGGGGGCAATCAGCCCCAGCATTTT CASSARQGGNQPQHF
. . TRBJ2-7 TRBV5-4 TGTGCCAGCAGCCACCCCGCGTCGGGCTCCTACGAGCAGTACTTC CASSHPASGSYEQYF
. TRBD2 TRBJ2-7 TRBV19 TGTGCCAGTAGTACCAGCGGGAGACACGAGCAGTACTTC CASSTSGRHEQYF
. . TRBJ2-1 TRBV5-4 TGTGCCAGCAGCTTGAACGGTTACTCCTACAATGAGCAGTTCTTC CASSLNGYSYNEQFF
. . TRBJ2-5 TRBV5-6 TGTGCCAGCGGACACAGGGAGGGGGAGACCCAGTACTTC CASGHREGETQYF
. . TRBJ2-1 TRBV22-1 TGTCCTGGGAGCGCACGTGTTGAGTTCTTC CPGSARVEFF
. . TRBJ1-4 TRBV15 TGTGCCACCAGCAGAGGTCATGAAAAACTGTTTTTT CATSRGHEKLFF